The 21 T cell receptor beta chains reported below all come from one sample, sequenced in a study of blood T cell repertoires in COVID-19. Method: immunoSEQ multiplex PCR; TCRdb's copy keeps in-frame clones and lacks some. The data contain 150,000 to 200,000 clones, about 78% of them singletons. Sequenced sample: PBMCs or T cells enriched from blood (not recorded which). These receptors came from a woman between 45 and 60 years old who had recovered from COVID-19.

In the case of this clone: A much more abundant neighbour one base away suggests this may be a read error. V gene TRBV27 combines with J gene TRBJ1-4, with a tentative D call TRBD1 (6 bases). The CDR3 contains 12 residues. V was clipped by 6 bases and J by 5 bases, with 7 bases between them. Looked up from germline, CDR1 is MNHEY and CDR2 is SMNVEV (reference sequence). CDR3 loop: CASRRGNEKLFF. The CDR3, as DNA: TGTGCCAGCAGAAGGGGGAATGAAAAACTGTTTTTT. Drawing the rest from reference TRBV27 and TRBJ1-4, the complete variable domain is EAQVTQNPRYLITVTGKKLTVTCSQNMNHEYMSWYRQDPGLGLRQIYYSMNVEVTDKGDVPEGYKVSRKEKRNFPLILESPSPNQTSLYFCASRRGNEKLFFGSGTQLSVL.

The chain couples TRBV2 to TRBJ2-5, with D possibly TRBD2 on 6 matching bases. Germline V gives CDR1 SNHLY, CDR2 FYNNEI. The CDR3 runs to 15 residues. Trimming took off 2 bases at V and 2 bases at J, with 12 bases between the two ends. The CDR3: CASSEIPSGQETQYF. Written as DNA, the CDR3 is TGTGCCAGCAGTGAAATACCGAGCGGGCAAGAGACCCAGTACTTC.

The chain employs TRBV11-2 and TRBJ1-1; D may be TRBD1 (6 bases). The CDR3 totals 12 residues. Between the trimmed V and J ends, which lost 5 bases and 8 bases, there was a span of 12 bases. The germline gives CDR1 SGHAT, CDR2 FQNNGV. The CDR3 bases are TGTGCCAGCAGCCCCCAACAGGGAGAAGCTTTCTTT. It translates to CASSPQQGEAFF.

V usage is TRBV11-1 and J usage is TRBJ2-3; possible D gene TRBD2, 5 bases. CDR3 length: 16 amino acids. Trimming left V 2 bases short and J 0 bases short, with 12 bases between. Germline lookup yields CDR1 SGHAT and CDR2 FQDESV (reference sequence). Written as DNA, the CDR3 is TGTGCCAGCAGCTTATATGGTAGCGTGAGCACAGATACGCAGTATTTT. It is translated as CASSLYGSVSTDTQYF.

A few counts support this clone. The V call is TRBV25-1, the J call TRBJ1-1; 8 bases match TRBD1. J lost 4 bases, V lost 6 bases, and 7 bases had no gene match. The CDR3 runs 14 residues. The germline CDR1 and CDR2 sequences are MGHDK and SYGVNS. CDR3 DNA: TGTGCCAGCAGGGGATACGGACAGGGCACTGAAGCTTTCTTT. Its translation: CASRGYGQGTEAFF. Combining the CDR3 with reference TRBV25-1 and TRBJ1-1 gives the whole variable domain EADIYQTPRYLVIGTGKKITLECSQTMGHDKMYWYQQDPGMELHLIHYSYGVNSTEKGDLSSESTVSRIRTEHFPLTLESARPSHTSQYLCASRGYGQGTEAFFGQGTRLTVV.

This clone occurred a few times. This chain joins TRBV2 and TRBJ2-3; possible D gene TRBD2, 6 bases. This CDR3 spans 15 amino acids. The germline V and J ends were trimmed by 4 bases and 4 bases, with 15 bases remaining between them. Germline V lookup: CDR1 SNHLY, CDR2 FYNNEI. For the CDR3, the DNA is TGTGCCAGCAGTGGATTGTCGGGAGCGGCAGATACGCAGTATTTT. Translation: CASSGLSGAADTQYF.

There are a few counts of this clone. This chain links TRBV5-1 with TRBJ2-2; 13 nucleotides align to TRBD2. CDR1 and CDR2 from the germline V gene are SGHRS and YFSETQ. The length of the CDR3 is 18 residues. The V and J ends lost 4 bases and 5 bases, in that order; junction bases with no gene match: 11. CDR3 amino acids: CASSPGLAGNVATGELFF. The CDR3 DNA reads as TGCGCCAGCAGCCCGGGACTAGCGGGGAACGTCGCTACCGGGGAGCTGTTTTTT.

The chain recombines TRBV6-5 with TRBJ2-7; 8 bases agree with TRBD2. Germline CDR1 is MNHEY and CDR2 is SVGAGI. There are 13 residues in the CDR3. Trimming at V came to 10 bases and at J to 0 bases, leaving 5 bases not matched to a gene. CDR3 nucleotide sequence: TGTGCCACTACTAGCGGAAGCTCCTACGAGCAGTACTTC. This translates into CATTSGSSYEQYF.

There are a few counts of this clone. In DNA, the CDR3 is TGTGCCAGCAGTTTAGGGGAGAGGTATGGCTACACCTTC. Translating it yields CASSLGERYGYTF. V is TRBV12-3 or TRBV12-4 and J is TRBJ1-2; D is undetermined. The CDR3 is 13 amino acids. The ends were cut back, 1 base at V and 5 bases at J, with 8 bases in the middle.

The genes are TRBV30 and TRBJ1-4; no clear D. V lost 1 base and J lost 8, with 11 bases in between. The CDR3 runs 13 residues. Per germline, CDR1 GTSNPN and CDR2 SVGIG (reference sequence). CDR3 in amino acids: CAWSGTTREKLFF. As DNA, the CDR3 is TGTGCCTGGAGTGGGACTACTCGAGAAAAACTGTTTTTT.

The chain recombines TRBV7-2 with TRBJ2-1; D remains ambiguous. The CDR3 is made up of 13 amino acids. Looked up from germline, CDR1 is SGHTA and CDR2 is FQGNSA. V lost 4 bases to trimming and J lost 5 bases, with 9 bases between them. This chain's CDR3 is CASSSRQNNEQFF. The DNA for the CDR3 is TGTGCCAGCAGCTCCAGACAAAACAATGAGCAGTTCTTC.

In its sample, this clone was seen once. This chain joins TRBV28 and TRBJ1-5, with TRBD1 matching 7 bases. The germline CDR1 and CDR2 sequences are MDHEN and SYDVKM. The V gene end was trimmed by 6 bases and the J gene end by 1 base; junction bases not matched to a gene: 3. CDR3 length: 14 amino acids. This CDR3 is CASRLTGSNQPQHF. CDR3 sequence (DNA): TGTGCCAGCAGGCTGACAGGGAGCAATCAGCCCCAGCATTTT.

The genes are TRBV5-4 and TRBJ1-6, with D maybe TRBD1 (6 bases). This CDR3 is built from 15 residues. Germline CDR1 and CDR2: SGHNT and YYREEE (reference sequence). Trimming left V 4 bases short and J 10 bases short, with 18 bases between. The CDR3 region is CASSLRGGGNSPLHF. The DNA for the CDR3 is TGTGCCAGCAGCCTCCGGGGAGGGGGTAACTCACCCCTCCACTTT.

This clone turned up a few times. The chain has TRBV2 and TRBJ1-5, with D uncertain. Germline values: CDR1 SNHLY, CDR2 FYNNEI. The V gene lost 2 bases and the J gene lost 3 bases, with 11 bases spanning the gap. This CDR3 has 15 residues. The CDR3 sequence is CASSETRGYNQPQHF. The CDR3 coding sequence is TGTGCCAGCAGTGAAACCCGAGGGTACAATCAGCCCCAGCATTTT. Combining the CDR3 with reference TRBV2 and TRBJ1-5 gives the whole variable domain EPEVTQTPSHQVTQMGQEVILRCVPISNHLYFYWYRQILGQKVEFLVSFYNNEISEKSEIFDDQFSVERPDGSNFTLKIRSTKLEDSAMYFCASSETRGYNQPQHFGDGTRLSIL.

The rearrangement uses TRBV4-1 and TRBJ2-3; the D gene is possibly TRBD1 (6 bases). Trimming shortened V by 1 base and J by 3 bases, and 11 bases separated the two germline ends. Germline-derived CDR1 and CDR2 are MGHRA and YSYEKL. There are 15 residues in the CDR3. CDR3 protein: CASSQGSQGTDTQYF. The CDR3 region has the DNA TGCGCCAGCAGCCAAGGCTCACAGGGAACAGATACGCAGTATTTT.

This clone turned up a few times. The chain carries TRBV29-1 and TRBJ2-1; possibly TRBD2 for D (7 bases). The V end was cut by 3 bases, the J end by 9 bases, with 15 bases between. The CDR3 covers 13 residues. Germline values: CDR1 SQVTM, CDR2 ANQGSEA. DNA of the CDR3: TGCAGCGTTGACCGGAGGGGGGAGGGTGAGCAGTTCTTC. Residues: CSVDRRGEGEQFF.

V usage is TRBV28 and J usage is TRBJ1-2, with 7 positions matching TRBD1. The CDR3 length is 14 residues. V gave up 8 bases and J gave up 4 bases; unmatched junction bases: 10. Germline values: CDR1 MDHEN, CDR2 SYDVKM. CDR3: CASVRGGETYGYTF. CDR3 DNA: TGTGCCAGCGTAAGAGGGGGCGAAACCTATGGCTACACCTTC.

This clone appeared a single time. This sequence joins TRBV5-6 and TRBJ2-7; 12 bases are shared with TRBD2. Germline trimming cut 5 bases from V and 0 bases from J; bases unmatched to any gene: 3. The CDR3 is made up of 15 amino acids. CDR1 SGHDT and CDR2 YYEEEE come from the germline V gene. The CDR3 is CASSRLAGASYEQYF. As DNA, the CDR3 is TGTGCCAGCAGTCGACTAGCGGGGGCCTCCTACGAGCAGTACTTC.

This sequence joins TRBV18 and TRBJ1-5, with D possibly matching TRBD1 (6 bases). Germline lookup yields CDR1 KGHSH and CDR2 LQKENI. This CDR3 comprises 14 residues. Deletions cut 3 bases from V and 6 bases from J, with 12 bases between. CDR3 nucleotides: TGTGCCAGCTCACCTACAGGGTCCCCTCAGCCCCAGCATTTT. It yields the protein CASSPTGSPQPQHF.

This clone was observed a few times. The chain recombines TRBV4-1 with TRBJ2-7, with 10 positions matching TRBD2. The length of the CDR3 is 13 residues. V dropped 3 bases and J dropped 5; count of bases not matched to a gene: 1. Germline V gene data show CDR1 as MGHRA and CDR2 as YSYEKL. In DNA, the CDR3 is TGCGCCAGCAGCCAGGGACTAGCGAACGAGCAGTACTTC. Its translation is CASSQGLANEQYF.

This clone has only a few counts. The rearrangement links TRBV9 to TRBJ2-3, with D perhaps matching TRBD2 (5 bases). The V gene's germline CDR1 is SGDLS and CDR2 YYNGEE. V gave up 0 bases and J gave up 0 bases, with 11 bases separating them. This CDR3 comprises 16 residues. The CDR3 DNA is TGTGCCAGCAGCGTAGACGGGCGGGCTAGCACAGATACGCAGTATTTT. It yields the protein CASSVDGRASTDTQYF.